This T cell receptor beta chain was captured in a study of PD-1 blockade in classical Hodgkin lymphoma. In this sample, this clone turned up a few times. Its target is not known. Produced via immunoSEQ multiplex PCR; TCRdb's table is partial and in-frame only. The data show over 25,000 clones, 70% seen once. Each patient relapsed following autologous stem cell transplantation, and prior brentuximab vedotin exposure differed. The CDR3 is 15 amino acids. Germline values: CDR1 GTSNPN, CDR2 SVGIG (reference sequence). The V and J ends lost 4 bases and 0 bases respectively, with 12 bases between them. General observations from the study: Causes of the repertoire differences remain undefined, possibly disease activity or prior therapy. The baseline diversity of complete responders showed similarity to that of newly diagnosed patients. Diversity in CD4+ TCRs, unlike that measured in CD8+ TCRs, had risen significantly by C4D1. Reported findings placed baseline TCR diversity lower in newly diagnosed patients (compared with healthy donors).

This clonotype was obtained from a human donor with classical Hodgkin lymphoma. Sequenced here: peripheral blood mononuclear cells (PBMCs), sampled before the second cycle of nivolumab. The rearrangement links TRBV30 to TRBJ2-2; unclear D gene. The CDR3 DNA is TGTGCCTGGACGGACCGTTTTGCGAACACCGGGGAGCTGTTTTTT. Translating it yields CAWTDRFANTGELFF. The variable domain in full, completed from reference TRBV30 and TRBJ2-2, reads SQTIHQWPATLVQPVGSPLSLECTVEGTSNPNLYWYRQAAGRGLQLLFYSVGIGQISSEVPQNLSASRPQDRQFILSSKKLLLSDSGFYLCAWTDRFANTGELFFGEGSRLTVL.